This record looks at one TCR beta chain sequence and its context. Its specificity is not known. The CDR3 is 18 residues long. The V gene's germline CDR1 is SGHRS and CDR2 YFSETQ. V shed 0 bases and J shed 7 bases, with 23 bases lying between them. This specimen comes from a study of response to subunit inactivated influenza vaccine. Study-wide findings and caveats: Researchers suggested that each seasonal influenza vaccination recruits few new T cells.

TCRdb ran MiXCR on the RT-PCR reads and lists one entry per CDR3 protein. The table lists over 750,000 distinct CDR3 sequences, around 20% of them singletons. The chain joins TRBV5-1 to TRBJ2-1; D gene uncertain. The TCR comes from a man aged 45 to 65 who received an inactivated influenza vaccine. The sample was PBMCs from blood, taken about 5 days after vaccination. CDR3 residues: CASSLALSASPRPNEQFF. The DNA of the CDR3 is TGCGCCAGCAGCTTGGCATTGAGCGCGTCCCCCCGGCCAAATGAGCAGTTCTTC.